This T cell receptor beta chain came from a study of blood T cell repertoires in COVID-19. As for the study in general: Both acute and convalescent COVID-19 samples were obtained from the United States, Italy and Spain. The cDNA or gDNA used as material had been derived from T cells, B-cell-depleted T cells, or PBMCs.

The CDR3 is 14 amino acids. Germline loops: CDR1 MNHEY, CDR2 SVGAGI. V shed 6 bases and J 4 bases; nucleotides not matched to a gene: 6. Methods used by the authors: The assay estimated nucleated cells by amplifying reference gene primers. Profiling relied on immunoSEQ multiplex PCR, and the TCRdb table lists in-frame clones only, not all of them. Clone size and the V and J calls come from that table; the DNA yielded D and trimming. The table records about 36,000 clones, over 75% of them present only once. Within the sample, this clone is medium-sized (0.01 to 0.1%). The sequence was obtained from a human donor in a cohort sampled during active or convalescent COVID-19. The donor label of this sample is uncertain. The sequencing sample was made of peripheral blood. The chain has TRBV6-5 and TRBJ1-5; 7 nucleotides align to TRBD1. The CDR3 region is CASSTGQKNQPQHF. The CDR3 bases are TGTGCCAGCAGCACGGGACAGAAAAATCAGCCCCAGCATTTT.